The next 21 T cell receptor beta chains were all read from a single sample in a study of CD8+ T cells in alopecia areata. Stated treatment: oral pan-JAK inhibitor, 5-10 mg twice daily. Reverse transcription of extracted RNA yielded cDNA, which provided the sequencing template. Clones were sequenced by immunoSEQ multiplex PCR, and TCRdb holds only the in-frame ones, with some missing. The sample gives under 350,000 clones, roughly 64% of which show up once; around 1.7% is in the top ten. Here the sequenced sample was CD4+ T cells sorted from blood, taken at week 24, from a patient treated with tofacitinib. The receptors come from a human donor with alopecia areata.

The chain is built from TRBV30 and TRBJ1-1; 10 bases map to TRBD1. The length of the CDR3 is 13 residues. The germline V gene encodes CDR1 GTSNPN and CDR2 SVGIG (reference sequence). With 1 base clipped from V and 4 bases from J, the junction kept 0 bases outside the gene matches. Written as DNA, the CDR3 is TGTGCCTGGAGTGGACAGGGGGCCACTGAAGCTTTCTTT. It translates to CAWSGQGATEAFF.

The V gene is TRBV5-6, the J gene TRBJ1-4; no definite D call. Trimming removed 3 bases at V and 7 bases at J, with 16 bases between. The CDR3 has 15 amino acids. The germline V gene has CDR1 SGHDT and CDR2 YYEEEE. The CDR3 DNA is TGTGCCAGCAGCTCCTTCGCCCGCTCCAGTGAAAAACTGTTTTTT. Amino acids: CASSSFARSSEKLFF.

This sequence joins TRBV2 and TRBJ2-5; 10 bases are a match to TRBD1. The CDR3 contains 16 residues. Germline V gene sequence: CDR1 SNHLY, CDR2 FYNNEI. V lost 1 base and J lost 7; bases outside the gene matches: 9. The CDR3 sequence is CASSEVGTGDEGTQYF. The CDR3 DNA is TGTGCCAGCAGTGAAGTGGGGACAGGGGACGAAGGGACCCAGTACTTC. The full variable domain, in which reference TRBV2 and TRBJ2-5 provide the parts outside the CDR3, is EPEVTQTPSHQVTQMGQEVILRCVPISNHLYFYWYRQILGQKVEFLVSFYNNEISEKSEIFDDQFSVERPDGSNFTLKIRSTKLEDSAMYFCASSEVGTGDEGTQYFGPGTRLLVL.

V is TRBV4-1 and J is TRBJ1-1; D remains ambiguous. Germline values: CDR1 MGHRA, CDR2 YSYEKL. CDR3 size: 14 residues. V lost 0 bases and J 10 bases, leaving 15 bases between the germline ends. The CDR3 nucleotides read TGCGCCAGCAGCCAAGACGGGGAGGGTATGGCAGCTTTCTTT. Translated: CASSQDGEGMAAFF.

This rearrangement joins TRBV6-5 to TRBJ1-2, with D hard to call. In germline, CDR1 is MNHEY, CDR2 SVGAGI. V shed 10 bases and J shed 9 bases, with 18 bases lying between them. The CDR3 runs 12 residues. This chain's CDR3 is CATYTLNPCYTF. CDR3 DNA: TGTGCCACATACACCCTAAACCCATGCTACACCTTC.

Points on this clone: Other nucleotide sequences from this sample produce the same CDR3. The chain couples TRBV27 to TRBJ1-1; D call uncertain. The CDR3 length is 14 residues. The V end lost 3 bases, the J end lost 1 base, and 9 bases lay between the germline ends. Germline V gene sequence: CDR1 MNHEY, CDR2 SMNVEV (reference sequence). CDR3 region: CASSFQPGNTEAFF. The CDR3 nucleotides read TGTGCCAGCAGTTTTCAGCCGGGGAACACTGAAGCTTTCTTT.

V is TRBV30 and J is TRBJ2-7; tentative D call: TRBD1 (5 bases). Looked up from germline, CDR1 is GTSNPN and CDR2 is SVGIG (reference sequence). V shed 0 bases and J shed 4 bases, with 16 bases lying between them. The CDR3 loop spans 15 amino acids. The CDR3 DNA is TGTGCCTGGAGTGTACTACGGACATATCCTTACGAGCAGTACTTC. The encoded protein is CAWSVLRTYPYEQYF.

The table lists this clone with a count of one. CDR3 sequence (DNA): TGTGCCAGCAGCGCCCCTCCGTACGGCAGCGACGAGCAGTACTTC. Translating it yields CASSAPPYGSDEQYF. V and J are TRBV11-2 and TRBJ2-7; no clear D. The CDR3 has 15 amino acids. V dropped 5 bases and J dropped 5 bases, with 19 bases sitting between them. Germline V gene data show CDR1 as SGHAT and CDR2 as FQNNGV.

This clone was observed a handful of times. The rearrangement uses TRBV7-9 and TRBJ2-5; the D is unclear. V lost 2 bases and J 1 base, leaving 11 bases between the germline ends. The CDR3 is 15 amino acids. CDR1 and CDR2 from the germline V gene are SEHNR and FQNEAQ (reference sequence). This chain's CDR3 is CASSLRVGTQETQYF. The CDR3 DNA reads TGTGCCAGCAGCTTAAGGGTCGGAACCCAAGAGACCCAGTACTTC.

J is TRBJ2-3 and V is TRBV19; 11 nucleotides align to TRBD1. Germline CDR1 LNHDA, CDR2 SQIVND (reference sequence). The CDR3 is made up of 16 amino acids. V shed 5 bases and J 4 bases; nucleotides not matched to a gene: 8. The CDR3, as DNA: TGTGCCAGTAGTCGGACAGGGGGCGCGCGGGCAGATACGCAGTATTTT. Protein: CASSRTGGARADTQYF. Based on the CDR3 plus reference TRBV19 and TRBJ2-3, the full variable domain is DGGITQSPKYLFRKEGQNVTLSCEQNLNHDAMYWYRQDPGQGLRLIYYSQIVNDFQKGDIAEGYSVSREKKESFPLTVTSAQKNPTAFYLCASSRTGGARADTQYFGPGTRLTVL.

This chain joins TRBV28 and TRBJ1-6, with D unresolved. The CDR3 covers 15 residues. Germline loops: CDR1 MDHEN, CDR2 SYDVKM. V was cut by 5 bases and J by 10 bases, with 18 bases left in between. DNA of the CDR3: TGTGCCAGCAGTCCGCCGCTTGCCCGGGGATCACCCCTCCACTTT. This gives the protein CASSPPLARGSPLHF.

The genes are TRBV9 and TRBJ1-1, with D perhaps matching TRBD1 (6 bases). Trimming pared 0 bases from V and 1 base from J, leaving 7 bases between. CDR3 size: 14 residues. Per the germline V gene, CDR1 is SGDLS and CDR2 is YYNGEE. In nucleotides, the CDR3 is TGTGCCAGCAGCGTAGGGGGGGCGAACACTGAAGCTTTCTTT. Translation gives CASSVGGANTEAFF.

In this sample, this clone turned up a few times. The CDR3, as DNA: TGCAGCGTCGCACGGGGGTCCGCCCCAGATACGCAGTATTTT. It is translated as CSVARGSAPDTQYF. The V call is TRBV29-1, the J call TRBJ2-3; possible D gene TRBD2, 6 bases. Trimming pared 6 bases from V and 4 bases from J, leaving 17 bases between. The germline CDR1 and CDR2 sequences are SQVTM and ANQGSEA. The CDR3 loop spans 14 amino acids.

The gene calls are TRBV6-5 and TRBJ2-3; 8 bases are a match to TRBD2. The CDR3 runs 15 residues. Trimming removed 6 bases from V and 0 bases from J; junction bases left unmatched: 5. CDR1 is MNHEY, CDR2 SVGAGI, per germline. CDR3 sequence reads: CASRTAGASTDTQYF. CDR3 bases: TGTGCCAGCAGGACAGCGGGGGCTAGCACAGATACGCAGTATTTT.

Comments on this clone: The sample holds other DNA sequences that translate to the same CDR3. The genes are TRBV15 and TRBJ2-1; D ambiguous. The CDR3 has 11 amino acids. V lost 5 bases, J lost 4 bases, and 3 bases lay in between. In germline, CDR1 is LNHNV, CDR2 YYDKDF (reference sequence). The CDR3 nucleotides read TGTGCCACCAGCGGGTACAATGAGCAGTTCTTC. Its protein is CATSGYNEQFF.

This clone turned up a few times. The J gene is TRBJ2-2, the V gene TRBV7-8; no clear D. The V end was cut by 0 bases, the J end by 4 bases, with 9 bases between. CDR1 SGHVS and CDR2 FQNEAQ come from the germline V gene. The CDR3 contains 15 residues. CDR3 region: CASSLARQTTGELFF. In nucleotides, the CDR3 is TGTGCCAGCAGCTTAGCGCGGCAAACCACCGGGGAGCTGTTTTTT.

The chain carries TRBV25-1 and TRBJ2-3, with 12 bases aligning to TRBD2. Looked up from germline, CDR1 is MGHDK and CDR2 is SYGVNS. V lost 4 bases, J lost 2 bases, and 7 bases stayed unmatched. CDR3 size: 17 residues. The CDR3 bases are TGTGCCAGCAGTGGTCTAGCGGGGGGGCCGTCCACAGATACGCAGTATTTT. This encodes CASSGLAGGPSTDTQYF.

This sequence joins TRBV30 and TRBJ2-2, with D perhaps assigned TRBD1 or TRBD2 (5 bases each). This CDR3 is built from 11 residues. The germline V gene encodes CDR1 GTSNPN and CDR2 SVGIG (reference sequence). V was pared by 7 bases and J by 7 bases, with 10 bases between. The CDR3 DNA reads TGTGCCTTGAGGGGCTTCGGGGAGCTGTTTTTT. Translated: CALRGFGELFF.

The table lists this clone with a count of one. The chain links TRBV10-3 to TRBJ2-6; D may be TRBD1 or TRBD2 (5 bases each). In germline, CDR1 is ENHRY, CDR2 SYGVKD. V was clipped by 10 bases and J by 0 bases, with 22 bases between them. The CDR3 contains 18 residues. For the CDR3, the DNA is TGTGCCACAAGAATGAGGGGCAGAGGAAGCTCTGGGGCCAACGTCCTGACTTTC. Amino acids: CATRMRGRGSSGANVLTF.

The CDR3 nucleotides read TGTGCCAGCAGTTTCGGACAGCCGGAAAAACTGTTTTTT. Residues: CASSFGQPEKLFF. V is TRBV28 and J is TRBJ1-4; the D gene is possibly TRBD1 (6 bases). Trimming removed 3 bases at V and 8 bases at J, with 10 bases between. The CDR3 totals 13 residues. CDR1 MDHEN and CDR2 SYDVKM come from the germline V gene.

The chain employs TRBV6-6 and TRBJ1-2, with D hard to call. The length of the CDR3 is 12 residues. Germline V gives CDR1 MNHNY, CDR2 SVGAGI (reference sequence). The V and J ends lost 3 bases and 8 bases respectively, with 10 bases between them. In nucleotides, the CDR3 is TGTGCCAGCAGTTATGGCGCCGTAGGCTACACCTTC. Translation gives CASSYGAVGYTF.